The 24 T cell receptor beta chains below come from one sample, sequenced in a study of T cell responses to AZD1222 COVID-19 vaccine (dated by TCRdb to about 2021). Library creation used the immunoSEQ multiplex PCR assay. TCRdb's version of the immuneACCESS table is confined to in-frame rearrangements and falls short of the full clone set. An unresolved V gene accounts for under half of the shortfall where checked; the remainder is of unknown origin. Present in this sample are roughly 100,000 clones, over 75% of which were seen just once. Of the sample, 15% to 20% is held by the ten largest clones. Sample time point, as interpreted from the label and publication: baseline before first vaccination. Source: peripheral blood, taken on day 0 of AZD1222 vaccination. Every receptor here comes from an adult in good health.

The V gene is TRBV3-1 (or the pseudogene TRBV3-2), the J gene TRBJ2-7, with D unresolved. This CDR3 has 11 amino acids. Germline V CDR1 and CDR2: LGHDT, YNNKEL (reference sequence). V was cut by 1 base and J by 6 bases, with 4 bases left in between. In nucleotides, the CDR3 is TGTGCCAGCAGCCAAGGATCCGAGCAGTACTTC. The encoded protein is CASSQGSEQYF.

The CDR3 DNA reads TGTGCCAGCAGGGCGGGACGGAACACCGGGGAGCTGTTTTTT. Translating gives CASRAGRNTGELFF. V is TRBV27 and J is TRBJ2-2, with a weak D call TRBD2 (6 bases). This CDR3 comprises 14 residues. The germline CDR1 and CDR2 sequences are MNHEY and SMNVEV (reference sequence). Trimming took off 6 bases at V and 1 base at J, with 9 bases between the two ends.

This clone was found a few times. CDR3 coding DNA: TGTGCCAGCAGCATTCGGTCCAACTCTGAAGCTTTCTTT. Translation: CASSIRSNSEAFF. The chain joins TRBV7-9 to TRBJ1-1; D not resolved. Germline CDR1 SEHNR, CDR2 FQNEAQ (reference sequence). The CDR3 totals 13 residues. With 5 bases removed from V and 6 bases from J, the gap between germline ends came to 13 bases. Full variable domain (remainder filled in from reference TRBV7-9 and TRBJ1-1): DTGVSQNPRHKITKRGQNVTFRCDPISEHNRLYWYRQTLGQGPEFLTYFQNEAQLEKSRLLSDRFSAERPKGSFSTLEIQRTEQGDSAMYLCASSIRSNSEAFFGQGTRLTVV.

The gene calls are TRBV11-2 and TRBJ1-4; 9 positions match TRBD1. The germline gives CDR1 SGHAT, CDR2 FQNNGV. The V gene end was trimmed by 5 bases and the J gene end by 8 bases; junction bases not matched to a gene: 6. CDR3 length: 14 amino acids. DNA for the CDR3: TGTGCCAGCAGCCCGGGACAGGGAGACGAAAAACTGTTTTTT. Its protein product is CASSPGQGDEKLFF.

J is TRBJ2-7 and V is TRBV7-3, with D tentatively TRBD1 (6 bases). The V gene's germline CDR1 is SGHTA and CDR2 FQGTGA. Trimming removed 5 bases from V and 1 base from J, with 12 bases in between. The CDR3 loop spans 14 amino acids. The CDR3 protein is CASSPSGQSYEQYF. The CDR3 DNA reads TGTGCCAGCAGCCCGAGCGGACAGTCCTACGAGCAGTACTTC.

This chain links TRBV19 with TRBJ1-1; a weak D match, TRBD1 (5 bases). Germline CDR1 LNHDA, CDR2 SQIVND (reference sequence). Trimming removed 5 bases from V and 0 bases from J, with 10 bases in between. The CDR3 has 14 residues. The CDR3 DNA sequence: TGTGCCAGTAGTGCTGACAGACTGAACACTGAAGCTTTCTTT. It encodes CASSADRLNTEAFF.

This chain joins TRBV28 and TRBJ1-4; TRBD1 aligns across 7 bases. Germline CDR1 is MDHEN and CDR2 is SYDVKM. The CDR3 spans 16 residues. V was clipped by 1 base and J by 8 bases; unmatched bases: 10. CDR3: CASSLSQTGRREKLFF. The CDR3 DNA reads as TGTGCCAGCAGTTTATCCCAGACAGGGCGGAGAGAAAAACTGTTTTTT.

The rearrangement links TRBV11-2 to TRBJ1-2, with a tentative D call TRBD1 (5 bases). V gave up 4 bases and J gave up 5 bases, with 20 bases separating them. This CDR3 is built from 16 residues. Germline CDR1 SGHAT, CDR2 FQNNGV. CDR3 bases: TGTGCCAGCAGCTCCTTCCGGGGGGAGTTGCAGTATGGCTACACCTTC. Translating it yields CASSSFRGELQYGYTF.

This chain uses TRBV7-9 with TRBJ2-7, with TRBD1 as a possible D gene (5 bases). Germline V gene data show CDR1 as SEHNR and CDR2 as FQNEAQ (reference sequence). V lost 4 bases and J 0 bases, leaving 22 bases between the germline ends. CDR3 length equals 18 residues. The CDR3 region has the DNA TGTGCCAGCAGCTCACACAGCAGAGCAGGGATCAGCTCCTACGAGCAGTACTTC. Translated: CASSSHSRAGISSYEQYF. The full variable domain, rest sourced from reference TRBV7-9 and TRBJ2-7, is DTGVSQNPRHKITKRGQNVTFRCDPISEHNRLYWYRQTLGQGPEFLTYFQNEAQLEKSRLLSDRFSAERPKGSFSTLEIQRTEQGDSAMYLCASSSHSRAGISSYEQYFGPGTRLTVT.

The chain combines TRBV18 with TRBJ2-5; TRBD1 matches at 9 bases. Trimming at V came to 0 bases and at J to 5 bases, leaving 4 bases not matched to a gene. This CDR3 is 15 amino acids long. Germline values: CDR1 KGHSH, CDR2 LQKENI. CDR3 bases: TGTGCCAGCTCACCACCCGGGACAGGGTACGAGACCCAGTACTTC. Its protein is CASSPPGTGYETQYF.

The chain joins TRBV4-2 to TRBJ1-5; TRBD1 is a possible D gene (5 bases). With 4 bases removed from V and 7 bases from J, the gap between germline ends came to 20 bases. This CDR3 comprises 16 residues. Germline values: CDR1 LGHNA, CDR2 YNFKEQ. The chain's CDR3 is CASSPTDGGMWQPQHF. CDR3 nucleotide sequence: TGTGCCAGCAGCCCTACAGATGGGGGGATGTGGCAGCCCCAGCATTTT.

The rearrangement links TRBV6-1 to TRBJ1-1, with D possibly being TRBD1 (5 bases). CDR1 and CDR2 (germline): MNHNS, SASEGT. This CDR3 is built from 15 residues. V was pared by 3 bases and J by 0 bases, with 11 bases between. In nucleotides, the CDR3 is TGTGCCAGCAGTGATGTTGGGGCAATGAACACTGAAGCTTTCTTT. This sequence encodes CASSDVGAMNTEAFF.

The chain has TRBV9 and TRBJ1-1; D is uncertain. From germline, CDR1 is SGDLS and CDR2 YYNGEE. This CDR3 has 13 amino acids. Trimming took 1 base from V and 4 from J, leaving 8 bases between them. The CDR3 protein is CASSVSLVTEAFF. CDR3 nucleotide sequence: TGTGCCAGCAGCGTATCCCTGGTCACTGAAGCTTTCTTT.

This clone was seen a single time. The chain links TRBV4-1 to TRBJ1-6; 9 bases line up with TRBD1. V trimming: 2 bases; J trimming: 7 bases; junction bases outside the gene matches: 3. This CDR3 has 15 amino acids. CDR1 MGHRA and CDR2 YSYEKL come from the germline V gene. This CDR3 reads CASSQPTGGNSPLHF. As DNA, the CDR3 is TGCGCCAGCAGCCAACCGACAGGGGGAAATTCACCCCTCCACTTT.

This chain connects TRBV28 to TRBJ1-2, with 8 bases that match TRBD1. Trimming cost V 5 bases and J 4 bases; bases outside gene matches: 9. The CDR3 runs 15 residues. Germline loops: CDR1 MDHEN, CDR2 SYDVKM. CDR3 amino acids: CASSGPRTGSYGYTF. CDR3 coding DNA: TGTGCCAGCAGTGGACCCCGGACAGGGTCCTATGGCTACACCTTC.

The chain recombines TRBV30 with TRBJ2-7; possible D gene TRBD2, 6 bases. V was pared by 3 bases and J by 4 bases, with 10 bases between. This CDR3 is built from 12 residues. Germline V gives CDR1 GTSNPN, CDR2 SVGIG (reference sequence). The CDR3 sequence: CAWSGSRYEQYF. CDR3 DNA sequence: TGTGCCTGGAGCGGGAGTAGATACGAGCAGTACTTC.

V and J are TRBV5-1 and TRBJ1-1; 8 bases agree with TRBD1. The CDR3 totals 15 residues. V dropped 4 bases and J dropped 3; count of bases not matched to a gene: 8. Germline CDR1 SGHRS, CDR2 YFSETQ. CDR3 sequence: CASSMTGVSDTEAFF. As DNA, the CDR3 is TGCGCCAGCAGCATGACAGGGGTTTCGGACACTGAAGCTTTCTTT. Full variable domain (rest looked up from reference TRBV5-1 and TRBJ1-1): KAGVTQTPRYLIKTRGQQVTLSCSPISGHRSVSWYQQTPGQGLQFLFEYFSETQRNKGNFPGRFSGRQFSNSRSEMNVSTLELGDSALYLCASSMTGVSDTEAFFGQGTRLTVV.

The chain carries TRBV4-1 and TRBJ2-7; D is perhaps TRBD2 (5 bases). Germline lookup yields CDR1 MGHRA and CDR2 YSYEKL. The V gene lost 1 base and the J gene lost 5 bases, with 15 bases spanning the gap. CDR3 size: 15 residues. The CDR3 bases are TGCGCCAGCAGCCAAGTTGGTGCGGGTCCCAACGAGCAGTACTTC. Residues: CASSQVGAGPNEQYF.

This clone came up a few times. This chain joins TRBV24-1 and TRBJ2-5; no reliable D call. The CDR3 has 12 residues. With 2 bases removed from V and 3 bases from J, the gap between germline ends came to 3 bases. Per germline, CDR1 KGHDR and CDR2 SFDVKD. CDR3 sequence: CATSDWEETQYF. The DNA of the CDR3 is TGTGCCACCAGTGATTGGGAAGAGACCCAGTACTTC.

The genes are TRBV27 and TRBJ2-5; D may be TRBD1 (5 bases). CDR3 length: 14 amino acids. V gave up 5 bases and J gave up 2 bases, with 12 bases separating them. In germline, CDR1 is MNHEY, CDR2 SMNVEV (reference sequence). The CDR3 DNA reads as TGTGCCAGCAGTCCCCGAGACAGACAAGAGACCCAGTACTTC. As protein: CASSPRDRQETQYF.

The rearrangement links TRBV5-1 to TRBJ2-5, with TRBD1 as a possible D gene (5 bases). Between the trimmed V and J ends, which lost 0 bases and 5 bases, there was a span of 8 bases. The CDR3 spans 13 residues. Germline values: CDR1 SGHRS, CDR2 YFSETQ. The CDR3 protein is CASSLAGLETQYF. DNA of the CDR3: TGCGCCAGCAGCTTGGCAGGGTTGGAGACCCAGTACTTC. Drawing the rest from reference TRBV5-1 and TRBJ2-5, the complete variable domain is KAGVTQTPRYLIKTRGQQVTLSCSPISGHRSVSWYQQTPGQGLQFLFEYFSETQRNKGNFPGRFSGRQFSNSRSEMNVSTLELGDSALYLCASSLAGLETQYFGPGTRLLVL.

The table lists this clone with a few counts. The chain couples TRBV4-1 to TRBJ1-4; the D is unclear. The CDR3 sequence is 15 residues long. Trimming left V 0 bases short and J 9 bases short, with 14 bases between. Germline V CDR1 and CDR2: MGHRA, YSYEKL. CDR3 amino acids: CASSQEIDVGQKLFF. In DNA, the CDR3 is TGCGCCAGCAGCCAAGAAATAGACGTGGGTCAAAAACTGTTTTTT.

The V call is TRBV7-6, the J call TRBJ2-3, with TRBD1 as a possible D gene (6 bases). The CDR3 is 17 amino acids. V was pared by 5 bases and J by 2 bases, with 20 bases between. CDR1 is SGHVS and CDR2 is FNYEAQ in the germline V gene. The CDR3 DNA is TGTGCCAGCAGCCCCCACCTTGGACAGCCATCCACAGATACGCAGTATTTT. Translation: CASSPHLGQPSTDTQYF.

V usage is TRBV7-8 and J usage is TRBJ1-1; TRBD1 aligns across 7 bases. The CDR3 has 13 amino acids. Germline CDR1 and CDR2: SGHVS and FQNEAQ. The V and J ends lost 6 bases and 1 base, in that order; junction bases with no gene match: 2. The CDR3 region has the DNA TGTGCCAGCAGTAGGGACAGGAACACTGAAGCTTTCTTT. Its translation is CASSRDRNTEAFF.